These 32 T cell receptor beta chains share one sample of origin, sequenced in a study of blood T cells in healthy people across ages. A second PCR of about 7 to 11 cycles used a sample-barcoded 5' primer and a J-beta primer mix. MiXCR was run by TCRdb on the 5' RACE reads, yielding one entry per CDR3 protein. Of approximately 1,700,000 distinct CDR3 sequences detected, around 42% appear once; the ten largest clones hold 20% to 25%. Sequencing was performed on blood. The receptors originated from a human donor in good health.

The chain uses TRBV7-3 and TRBJ1-1, with 12 bases that match TRBD1. The CDR3 has 15 amino acids. The germline CDR1 and CDR2 sequences are SGHTA and FQGTGA. V shed 3 bases and J 6 bases; nucleotides not matched to a gene: 5. In nucleotides, the CDR3 is TGTGCCAGCAGCTTGGGGACAGGGGGCGCCTCTGAAGCTTTCTTT. Translating it yields CASSLGTGGASEAFF.

This clonotype was seen at least ten times. J is TRBJ2-7 and V is TRBV6-5; no definite D call. Trimming shortened V by 2 bases and J by 2 bases, and 7 bases separated the two germline ends. CDR3 length: 13 amino acids. Per germline, CDR1 MNHEY and CDR2 SVGAGI. CDR3 sequence (DNA): TGTGCCAGCAGTTACCATCAAGCCTACGAGCAGTACTTC. This codes for CASSYHQAYEQYF.

This clonotype was counted only a few times. The rearrangement uses TRBV9 and TRBJ2-5, with a possible D match to TRBD1 (6 bases). Trimming left V 3 bases short and J 2 bases short, with 11 bases between. The CDR3 sequence is 14 residues long. Germline values: CDR1 SGDLS, CDR2 YYNGEE. The CDR3 reads CASSAQGWQETQYF. The CDR3 DNA reads TGTGCCAGCAGCGCACAGGGTTGGCAAGAGACCCAGTACTTC.

This chain connects TRBV20-1 to TRBJ2-1; tentatively, D is TRBD2 (6 bases). CDR1 and CDR2 from the germline V gene are DFQATT and SNEGSKA (reference sequence). This CDR3 is built from 18 residues. Between the trimmed V and J ends, which lost 3 bases and 0 bases, there was a span of 21 bases. The CDR3 sequence is CSASGLTRGTSSYNEQFF. CDR3 sequence (DNA): TGCAGTGCTAGTGGGTTAACTCGGGGGACGTCCTCCTACAATGAGCAGTTCTTC.

The CDR3 loop reads CASSLRQGCYEQYF. Written as DNA, the CDR3 is TGTGCCAGCAGCCTACGACAGGGGTGCTACGAGCAGTACTTC. The gene calls are TRBV7-9 and TRBJ2-4; TRBD1 aligns across 8 bases. The DNA end lines up better with TRBJ2-7; the J call may be wrong. Germline CDR1 SEHNR, CDR2 FQNEAQ (reference sequence). The CDR3 has 14 amino acids.

Points on this clonotype: The junction departs from germline at one end; a sequencing error may be responsible. The chain couples TRBV4-3 to TRBJ2-3; no firm D call. Looked up from germline, CDR1 is LGHNA and CDR2 is YSLEER. There are 16 residues in the CDR3. The CDR3 spells CASNQESAGSTDTQYF. The CDR3, as DNA: TGCGCCAGCAACCAAGAGTCGGCAGGAAGTACAGATACGCAGTATTTT.

This clonotype was recorded a few times. This chain connects TRBV5-1 to TRBJ2-1; 7 nucleotides align to TRBD2. The V segment lost 3 bases and the J segment 4 bases; nucleotides outside the gene matches: 10. Germline assignment: CDR1 SGHRS and CDR2 YFSETQ. This CDR3 comprises 16 residues. CDR3: CASSWRLASGYNEQFF. The CDR3 bases are TGCGCCAGCAGCTGGAGACTAGCTTCTGGGTACAATGAGCAGTTCTTC.

At least ten counts were recorded for this clonotype. The V and J genes are TRBV29-1 and TRBJ2-7; D gene ambiguous. The CDR3 covers 12 residues. Germline loops: CDR1 SQVTM, CDR2 ANQGSEA. The V end lost 4 bases, the J end lost 6 bases, and 13 bases lay between the germline ends. This CDR3 is CSVVVLGGEQYF. The CDR3 nucleotides are TGCAGCGTTGTCGTTTTAGGTGGCGAGCAGTACTTC.

The table lists this clonotype with a few counts. The V gene is TRBV29-1, the J gene TRBJ1-1; weak D call: TRBD1 (6 bases). Trimming removed 6 bases at V and 1 base at J, with 15 bases between. This CDR3 region has 14 residues. CDR1 and CDR2 (germline): SQVTM, ANQGSEA. This CDR3 reads CSVGQRFGNTEAFF. CDR3 sequence (DNA): TGCAGCGTCGGACAGAGGTTTGGGAACACTGAAGCTTTCTTT.

For the CDR3, the DNA is TGTGCCAGCAGCCAACTCACGGGACAGGGACCAATCTATGGCTACACCTTC. Its translation: CASSQLTGQGPIYGYTF. The chain links TRBV4-2 to TRBJ1-2; the match to TRBD1 covers 9 bases. The CDR3 spans 17 residues. Germline-derived CDR1 and CDR2 are LGHNA and YNFKEQ. V lost 2 bases to trimming and J lost 4 bases; unmatched junction nucleotides: 11.

The chain employs TRBV12-3 or TRBV12-4 and TRBJ2-1; the D call may be TRBD1 or TRBD2 (6 bases each). This CDR3 region has 12 residues. V was trimmed by 3 bases and J by 13 bases, leaving 13 bases between them. CDR3 amino acids: CASSFPGAIQFF. CDR3 DNA sequence: TGTGCCAGCAGTTTCCCGGGGGCCATTCAGTTCTTC.

This clonotype occurred many times. The chain combines TRBV7-2 with TRBJ2-7, with 7 positions matching TRBD2. V trimming: 1 base; J trimming: 5 bases; junction bases outside the gene matches: 2. This CDR3 is 13 amino acids long. Germline CDR1 reads SGHTA; CDR2 reads FQGNSA. The chain's CDR3 is CASSLERGDEQYF. The CDR3 bases are TGTGCCAGCAGCTTAGAGCGGGGCGACGAGCAGTACTTC.

The chain is built from TRBV20-1 and TRBJ2-3, with D possibly TRBD2 on 5 matching bases. This CDR3 comprises 17 residues. Looked up from germline, CDR1 is DFQATT and CDR2 is SNEGSKA (reference sequence). V dropped 0 bases and J dropped 0 bases, with 16 bases sitting between them. The CDR3 DNA reads TGCAGTGCTAGAGATCCGGGCCGCCGGAGGAGCACAGATACGCAGTATTTT. It codes for CSARDPGRRRSTDTQYF.

The chain employs TRBV7-3 and TRBJ1-1, with TRBD1 as a possible D gene (6 bases). V was trimmed by 5 bases and J by 5 bases, leaving 15 bases between them. Germline CDR1 and CDR2: SGHTA and FQGTGA. The CDR3 loop spans 14 amino acids. CDR3 nucleotide sequence: TGTGCCAGCAGCCCGGACAGTTTTGGAACTGAAGCTTTCTTT. It specifies CASSPDSFGTEAFF.

The V gene is TRBV12-3 or TRBV12-4, the J gene TRBJ2-1; 10 positions match TRBD2. The CDR3 is 14 residues long. The V and J ends lost 3 bases and 9 bases, in that order; junction bases with no gene match: 5. Here the CDR3 reads CASSFSLAGIEQFF. CDR3 nucleotides: TGTGCCAGCAGTTTCTCACTAGCGGGAATTGAGCAGTTCTTC.

There are a few counts of this clonotype. The chain employs TRBV20-1 and TRBJ1-2, with 7 bases aligning to TRBD1. V was clipped by 1 base and J by 8 bases; unmatched bases: 7. Germline CDR1 reads DFQATT; CDR2 reads SNEGSKA (reference sequence). This CDR3 is 13 amino acids long. In DNA, the CDR3 is TGCAGTGCTAGAGCCACGACAGGGCAAGGCTACACCTTC. Its protein is CSARATTGQGYTF.

This clonotype was seen more than once but under ten times. The V gene is TRBV10-3, the J gene TRBJ2-1; TRBD2 aligns across 8 bases. This CDR3 region has 16 residues. Germline V gene data show CDR1 as ENHRY and CDR2 as SYGVKD. V was pared by 10 bases and J by 4 bases, with 15 bases of the junction left unmatched. CDR3 sequence reads: CATNGLRGGDYNEQFF. CDR3 coding DNA: TGTGCCACTAATGGCCTACGGGGGGGGGATTACAATGAGCAGTTCTTC.

The chain joins TRBV6-1 to TRBJ1-3, with D unclear. Germline V gene sequence: CDR1 MNHNS, CDR2 SASEGT. This CDR3 spans 18 amino acids. The ends were cut back, 1 base at V and 2 bases at J, with 18 bases in the middle. The CDR3 bases are TGTGCCAGCAGTGAAGTGAGCGGGGTTTCTCTCCCTGGAAACACCATATATTTT. Translating gives CASSEVSGVSLPGNTIYF.

The chain combines TRBV24-1 with TRBJ2-1; D is ambiguous. Germline loops: CDR1 KGHDR, CDR2 SFDVKD. The CDR3 extends over 16 amino acids. Trimming removed 2 bases from V and 8 bases from J, with 18 bases in between. The CDR3 DNA sequence: TGTGCCACCAGTGATTCGGTCGAAACTCCACAATATGAGCAGTTCTTC. Translated, it gives CATSDSVETPQYEQFF.

This chain joins TRBV5-1 and TRBJ2-2; D gene ambiguous. The CDR3 spans 16 residues. Germline V gene lookup returns CDR1 SGHRS and CDR2 YFSETQ. V lost 1 base and J lost 0, with 10 bases in between. In DNA form, the CDR3 reads TGCGCCAGCAGCTTGAACTTGGCAGCGAACACCGGGGAGCTGTTTTTT. Its translation: CASSLNLAANTGELFF.

This clonotype was recorded at least ten times. J is TRBJ1-2 and V is TRBV29-1, with D uncertain. This CDR3 contains 15 residues. Germline assignment: CDR1 SQVTM and CDR2 ANQGSEA. Trimming stripped 7 bases from V and 6 bases from J, with 24 bases between. This CDR3 is CSADLYGIRVNGYTF. Written as DNA, the CDR3 is TGCAGCGCGGATTTGTATGGTATACGGGTGAATGGCTACACCTTC. Together with reference TRBV29-1 and TRBJ1-2, the CDR3 gives the full variable domain: SAVISQKPSRDICQRGTSLTIQCQVDSQVTMMFWYRQQPGQSLTLIATANQGSEATYESGFVIDKFPISRPNLTFSTLTVSNMSPEDSSIYLCSADLYGIRVNGYTFGSGTRLTVV.

The chain carries TRBV19 and TRBJ2-1; D possibly corresponds to TRBD2 (7 bases). The germline V gene has CDR1 LNHDA and CDR2 SQIVND (reference sequence). This CDR3 has 16 amino acids. V lost 3 bases, J lost 2 bases, and 14 bases lay in between. The CDR3 DNA is TGTGCCAGTAGTATCCTCCGGGGGGCCCCCTACAATGAGCAGTTCTTC. This gives the protein CASSILRGAPYNEQFF.

This clonotype was observed a handful of times. The V and J genes are TRBV4-3 and TRBJ2-1, with a possible D match to TRBD1 (5 bases). This CDR3 is built from 17 residues. Trimming pared 1 base from V and 0 bases from J, leaving 13 bases between. Per the germline V gene, CDR1 is LGHNA and CDR2 is YSLEER. This CDR3 is CASSQAPTGPSYNEQFF. The CDR3 nucleotides read TGCGCCAGCAGCCAAGCCCCCACAGGTCCCTCCTACAATGAGCAGTTCTTC.

This chain uses TRBV6-1 with TRBJ2-5; D might be TRBD2 (6 bases). V was cut by 1 base and J by 5 bases, with 29 bases left in between. Per the germline V gene, CDR1 is MNHNS and CDR2 is SASEGT. The CDR3 sequence is 20 residues long. In DNA form, the CDR3 reads TGTGCCAGCAGTGAAGGGCCCCTTTCGGTCTGGCGGGGTTCCACCGAGACCCAGTACTTC. It yields the protein CASSEGPLSVWRGSTETQYF.

The chain joins TRBV11-1 to TRBJ2-1; 7 bases fit TRBD1. The V segment lost 5 bases and the J segment 7 bases; nucleotides outside the gene matches: 5. CDR1 and CDR2 (germline): SGHAT, FQDESV (reference sequence). The CDR3 sequence is 13 residues long. CDR3 residues: CASSPAQGNEQFF. CDR3 nucleotide sequence: TGTGCCAGCAGCCCCGCACAGGGGAATGAGCAGTTCTTC.

The J gene is TRBJ2-7, the V gene TRBV4-3; maybe TRBD1 (6 bases). The J call may not be correct, given that the DNA end is closer to TRBJ2-5. The germline V gene encodes CDR1 LGHNA and CDR2 YSLEER. This CDR3 comprises 15 residues. CDR3 amino acids: CASSQDWTVYETQYF. The CDR3 coding sequence is TGCGCCAGCAGCCAAGATTGGACAGTTTATGAGACCCAGTACTTC.

The CDR3, as DNA: TGCGCCAGCAGCTTCTCAGACAGGGGACTTGGCGAGCAGTACTTC. It codes for CASSFSDRGLGEQYF. V usage is TRBV5-1 and J usage is TRBJ2-5; 8 nucleotides line up with TRBD1. The last part of the DNA fits TRBJ2-7 better; the J call may be wrong. The CDR3 contains 15 residues. Germline V lookup: CDR1 SGHRS, CDR2 YFSETQ.

This clonotype turned up a few times. The rearrangement uses TRBV7-2 and TRBJ1-4, with 9 bases matching TRBD1. The germline V gene encodes CDR1 SGHTA and CDR2 FQGNSA. After removal of 2 bases from V and 8 bases from J, the junction contained 6 bases not matched to a gene. This CDR3 is built from 15 residues. In DNA, the CDR3 is TGTGCCAGCAGCTTACAACAGGGGGCACTCGAAAAACTGTTTTTT. Translation: CASSLQQGALEKLFF. The whole variable domain, filled in from reference TRBV7-2 and TRBJ1-4, reads GAGVSQSPSNKVTEKGKDVELRCDPISGHTALYWYRQSLGQGLEFLIYFQGNSAPDKSGLPSDRFSAERTGGSVSTLTIQRTQQEDSAVYLCASSLQQGALEKLFFGSGTQLSVL.

The table lists this clonotype with a few counts. The V and J genes are TRBV11-2 and TRBJ2-3, with TRBD2 identical over 10 bases. There are 15 residues in the CDR3. Germline CDR1 is SGHAT and CDR2 is FQNNGV. The J segment lost 1 base and the V segment lost 7 bases, leaving 5 bases of the junction unmatched. CDR3 coding DNA: TGTGCCAGCACCTCCGGGACTAGCGGCACAGATACGCAGTATTTT. Its protein product is CASTSGTSGTDTQYF.

The V call is TRBV28, the J call TRBJ2-4; D is unresolved. This CDR3 contains 14 residues. Trimming stripped 3 bases from V and 9 bases from J, with 15 bases between. The germline V gene has CDR1 MDHEN and CDR2 SYDVKM. The CDR3 nucleotides are TGTGCCAGCAGTTTTGGCACGGGCTTTGGCATTCAGTACTTC. Encoded protein: CASSFGTGFGIQYF.

This clonotype was counted only a few times. The chain is built from TRBV4-3 and TRBJ2-7; 9 bases align to TRBD1. This CDR3 has 15 residues. V gave up 4 bases and J gave up 3 bases; unmatched junction bases: 7. The germline V gene encodes CDR1 LGHNA and CDR2 YSLEER. The CDR3 spells CASSLRDRAFYEQYF. CDR3 DNA: TGCGCCAGCAGCCTGAGGGACAGGGCTTTCTACGAGCAGTACTTC.

This chain links TRBV7-2 with TRBJ1-3, with a weak D call TRBD1 (5 bases). CDR1 is SGHTA and CDR2 is FQGNSA in the germline V gene. The CDR3 contains 15 residues. Trimming left V 0 bases short and J 5 bases short, with 11 bases between. The chain's CDR3 is CASSLAGWGRNTIYF. The DNA of the CDR3 is TGTGCCAGCAGCTTAGCTGGGTGGGGCAGAAACACCATATATTTT.